These 15 T cell receptor beta chains were sequenced from one sample in a study of blood T cell repertoires in COVID-19. TCRdb's table, derived via immunoSEQ multiplex PCR, lists solely in-frame clones and lacks some. The sample yields about 480,000 clones, around 90% seen once. The sample comprised peripheral blood. The receptor set was obtained from a woman aged 45-65 years with COVID-19, enrolled during active disease.

This clone was seen only a few times. This chain uses TRBV15 with TRBJ1-5, with TRBD1 identical over 9 bases. Germline-derived CDR1 and CDR2 are LNHNV and YYDKDF (reference sequence). The CDR3 totals 15 residues. V lost 5 bases and J lost 5; bases outside the gene matches: 7. CDR3 amino acids: CATSRDRAEHQPQHF. The CDR3 bases are TGTGCCACCAGCCGGGACAGGGCGGAACATCAGCCCCAGCATTTT.

This sequence joins TRBV25-1 and TRBJ2-7; TRBD1 agrees at 7 bases. The CDR3 sequence is 14 residues long. Per the germline V gene, CDR1 is MGHDK and CDR2 is SYGVNS. V gave up 4 bases and J gave up 1 base; unmatched junction bases: 4. The CDR3 loop is CASSVGQASYEQYF. CDR3 sequence (DNA): TGTGCCAGCAGTGTAGGACAGGCGTCCTACGAGCAGTACTTC.

The rearrangement uses TRBV11-2 and TRBJ2-7, with D perhaps matching TRBD1 (5 bases). CDR1 and CDR2 (germline): SGHAT, FQNNGV. V gave up 5 bases and J gave up 8 bases, with 19 bases separating them. This CDR3 is 14 amino acids long. The CDR3 loop is CASSPPLQGRQQYF. In DNA, the CDR3 is TGTGCCAGCAGCCCGCCCCTGCAGGGTAGGCAGCAGTACTTC.

Here the CDR3 DNA reads TGCGCCAGCAGCCTTCCGACAGGCGACGAAAAACTGTTTTTT. Protein sequence: CASSLPTGDEKLFF. The V call is TRBV5-1, the J call TRBJ1-4; tentatively, D is TRBD1 (6 bases). V lost 4 bases and J 8 bases, leaving 15 bases between the germline ends. The CDR3 has 14 residues. Germline values: CDR1 SGHRS, CDR2 YFSETQ.

This clone was picked up one time. CDR3 region: CSVGGLLTDTQYF. The CDR3 DNA reads as TGCAGCGTGGGGGGACTACTCACAGATACGCAGTATTTT. The J gene is TRBJ2-3, the V gene TRBV29-1; 7 nucleotides match TRBD2. The CDR3 covers 13 residues. The germline CDR1 and CDR2 sequences are SQVTM and ANQGSEA. After removal of 6 bases from V and 2 bases from J, the junction contained 5 bases not matched to a gene.

This rearrangement joins TRBV19 to TRBJ1-4; TRBD1 matches 7 bases. After removal of 5 bases from V and 0 bases from J, the junction contained 15 bases not matched to a gene. Per germline, CDR1 LNHDA and CDR2 SQIVND (reference sequence). This CDR3 is built from 19 residues. Here the CDR3 DNA reads TGTGCCAGTAGTCTCGACAGGGTTATCGCGGAGGCAACTAATGAAAAACTGTTTTTT. Its protein product is CASSLDRVIAEATNEKLFF. The variable domain in full, with the rest retrieved from reference TRBV19 and TRBJ1-4, is DGGITQSPKYLFRKEGQNVTLSCEQNLNHDAMYWYRQDPGQGLRLIYYSQIVNDFQKGDIAEGYSVSREKKESFPLTVTSAQKNPTAFYLCASSLDRVIAEATNEKLFFGSGTQLSVL.

Comment on this clone: This may come from a read error, since a much larger clone is one base off. The chain recombines TRBV6-5 with TRBJ2-3; D is unclear. From germline, CDR1 is MNHEY and CDR2 SVGAGI. Trimming took off 6 bases at V and 6 bases at J, with 7 bases between the two ends. The CDR3 consists of 11 residues. CDR3 DNA sequence: TGTGCCAGCAGCCCGGGTGATACGCAGTATTTT. Protein product: CASSPGDTQYF.

V and J are TRBV19 and TRBJ2-7; no reliable D call. V was cut by 4 bases and J by 4 bases, with 11 bases left in between. The germline gives CDR1 LNHDA, CDR2 SQIVND (reference sequence). CDR3 length: 13 residues. The CDR3 here is CASSTGQSYEQYF. For the CDR3, the DNA is TGTGCCAGTAGTACAGGCCAATCATACGAGCAGTACTTC.

The rearrangement links TRBV19 to TRBJ2-1; D may be TRBD2 (7 bases). Germline CDR1 and CDR2: LNHDA and SQIVND (reference sequence). Trimming took 1 base from V and 8 from J, leaving 15 bases between them. The CDR3 is 15 residues long. Written as DNA, the CDR3 is TGTGCCAGTAGTATAGGTGGGGGGGCATATGATGAGCAGTTCTTC. Translating gives CASSIGGGAYDEQFF.

This chain links TRBV6-1 with TRBJ1-1, with D unclear. V lost 3 bases and J lost 11, with 13 bases in between. CDR3 length: 12 residues. Germline CDR1 MNHNS, CDR2 SASEGT. CDR3 sequence reads: CASSESGIRAFF. CDR3 DNA sequence: TGTGCCAGCAGTGAGTCGGGGATTAGGGCTTTCTTT.

The table lists this clone with a few counts. The chain combines TRBV19 with TRBJ2-7; weak D call: TRBD1 (6 bases). The ends were cut back, 3 bases at V and 5 bases at J, with 20 bases in the middle. Germline V CDR1 and CDR2: LNHDA, SQIVND (reference sequence). CDR3 length equals 16 residues. CDR3 loop: CASSIGASGATDEQYF. DNA for the CDR3: TGTGCCAGTAGTATTGGGGCCTCAGGGGCTACCGACGAGCAGTACTTC.

The rearrangement links TRBV21-1 to TRBJ2-7; the D call in the table, TRBD1, was not verified against the DNA. TRBV21-1 constitutes a pseudogene. The CDR3 contains 16 residues. The chain's CDR3 is CASSKGGIRGRAEQYF. In DNA, the CDR3 is TGTGCCAGCAGCAAAGGTGGGATTAGGGGGCGAGCCGAGCAGTACTTC.

The genes are TRBV28 and TRBJ2-1, with 9 bases that match TRBD2. Germline CDR1 reads MDHEN; CDR2 reads SYDVKM. The V gene end was trimmed by 11 bases and the J gene end by 5 bases; junction bases not matched to a gene: 13. The CDR3 runs to 15 residues. CDR3 in DNA: TGTGCCCTCTCCCGGGGGCTAGCGGGAAACAATGAGCAGTTCTTC. This sequence encodes CALSRGLAGNNEQFF.

This chain uses TRBV7-9 with TRBJ2-7; 12 bases line up with TRBD1. The CDR3 consists of 17 residues. Germline CDR1 SEHNR, CDR2 FQNEAQ (reference sequence). J lost 5 bases, V lost 4 bases, and 12 bases had no gene match. The CDR3 DNA is TGTGCCAGCAGCTGGGGTCGTTCTGGGACAGGGGGCGACGAGCAGTACTTC. Its translation is CASSWGRSGTGGDEQYF.

The chain is built from TRBV1 and TRBJ2-2; TRBD2 is taken as the D call from the table, unchecked against the DNA. TRBV1 is a known pseudogene. This CDR3 has 18 residues. Written as DNA, the CDR3 is TGCACCAGCAGCCCGAGGACTAGCGGGGGGGAGGGACCCGGGGAGCTGTTTTTT. Translated: CTSSPRTSGGEGPGELFF.